The rows below give T cell receptor beta chains drawn from one sample of a study of PD-1 blockade in classical Hodgkin lymphoma. Assay used: immunoSEQ multiplex PCR; TCRdb lists only in-frame clones, some missing. The sample has about 97,000 clones, over 70% seen once. The sequencing here drew on peripheral blood mononuclear cells (PBMCs), taken at baseline. These receptors were obtained from a human donor with classical Hodgkin lymphoma. Each CDR3 is given with its conserved first and last residue. The D gene is left open where the match is weak. The listing skips clone size in some rows; elsewhere it reads once, few, many or a size class.

size	V	D	J	CDR3	DNA
few	TRBV7-3	TRBD2	TRBJ2-7	CASSSTGLAGEQYF	TGTGCCAGCAGCTCAACCGGACTAGCAGGAGAGCAGTACTTC
.	TRBV2	.	TRBJ2-1	CASRRTHSYNEQFF	TGTGCCAGCAGACGCACTCACTCCTACAATGAGCAGTTCTTC
.	TRBV7-9	.	TRBJ1-1	CASSLVVIAGNTEAFF	TGTGCCAGCAGCTTAGTGGTCATAGCAGGTAACACTGAAGCTTTCTTT
.	TRBV28	TRBD1	TRBJ2-7	CASSPGQVHYEQYF	TGTGCCAGCAGCCCCGGACAGGTTCACTACGAGCAGTACTTC
once	TRBV18	.	TRBJ2-5	CASSPRQQETQYF	TGTGCCAGCTCACCACGACAACAAGAGACCCAGTACTTC
.	TRBV10-3	.	TRBJ2-7	CAISPGADEQYF	TGTGCCATCAGTCCAGGGGCGGACGAGCAGTACTTC
.	TRBV7-2	.	TRBJ1-4	CASSLGGQTNEKLFF	TGTGCCAGCAGCTTAGGAGGGCAGACTAATGAAAAACTGTTTTTT
.	TRBV11-2	.	TRBJ2-5	CASSLELAPWETQYF	TGTGCCAGCAGCTTAGAGCTGGCACCTTGGGAGACCCAGTACTTC
medium-sized	TRBV15	TRBD2	TRBJ2-1	CATSRELASGRAYNEQFF	TGTGCCACCAGCAGAGAGTTGGCTAGCGGGAGGGCCTACAATGAGCAGTTCTTC
.	TRBV6-1	.	TRBJ1-5	CGAGWQNNQPQHF	TGTGGTGCGGGGTGGCAGAACAATCAGCCCCAGCATTTT
.	TRBV6-4	.	TRBJ1-5	CASFPWRANQPQHF	TGTGCCAGTTTTCCGTGGCGCGCCAATCAGCCCCAGCATTTT
.	TRBV5-1	.	TRBJ2-5	CASSGGGADQETQYF	TGCGCCAGCAGCGGGGGCGGGGCGGACCAAGAGACCCAGTACTTC
.	TRBV28	.	TRBJ1-3	CASSQIGAGEGYTIYF	TGTGCCAGCAGCCAAATCGGGGCAGGGGAGGGGTACACCATATATTTT
.	TRBV6-6	.	TRBJ1-1	CASSPFGTEAFF	TGTGCCAGCAGTCCTTTCGGCACTGAAGCTTTCTTT
.	TRBV7-2	.	TRBJ2-7	CASSLALASPFYEQYF	TGTGCCAGCAGCTTAGCGCTGGCTAGTCCCTTCTACGAGCAGTACTTC
.	TRBV29-1	.	TRBJ1-4	CSVEGRGKEKLFF	TGCAGCGTTGAAGGCAGGGGTAAAGAAAAACTGTTTTTT
.	TRBV5-4	TRBD2	TRBJ2-1	CASSLDATSGNPYNEQFF	TGTGCCAGCAGCTTGGATGCGACTAGCGGGAACCCCTACAATGAGCAGTTCTTC
.	TRBV19	TRBD2	TRBJ2-4	CASRTSGSEAKNIQYF	TGTGCCAGTAGAACTAGCGGGAGTGAGGCCAAAAACATTCAGTACTTC
.	TRBV28	TRBD1	TRBJ1-1	CASSPGQDTEAFF	TGTGCCAGCAGTCCCGGACAGGACACTGAAGCTTTCTTT
.	TRBV19	.	TRBJ2-3	CASSIGGLWDTQYF	TGTGCCAGTAGTATTGGGGGCTTGTGGGATACGCAGTATTTT
.	TRBV9	.	TRBJ2-7	CASSSPAASYEQYF	TGTGCCAGCAGCTCCCCAGCGGCCTCCTACGAGCAGTACTTC
.	TRBV5-3	.	TRBJ2-7	CARSSRIAGYEQYF	TGTGCCAGAAGCTCCCGCATTGCGGGCTACGAGCAGTACTTC
.	TRBV9	.	TRBJ1-1	CASSGGPATEAFF	TGTGCCAGCAGCGGGGGGCCGGCCACTGAAGCTTTCTTT
few	TRBV10-3	TRBD2	TRBJ2-7	CAIRTGTSYEQYF	TGTGCCATCAGAACCGGGACTAGCTACGAGCAGTACTTC